Presented here are 20 T cell receptor beta chains from one specimen sequenced in a study of OX40 agonist ivuxolimab in advanced cancers. Repertoires were generated with immunoSEQ multiplex PCR, while TCRdb's copy carries only in-frame clones and drops some. The sample records 15,000 to 20,000 clones, 65% to 80% being singletons. The material was CD4+ or CD8+ T cells sorted from blood, obtained in a trial of the OX40 agonist ivuxolimab. The origin of the receptors is an adult with an advanced solid tumor such as melanoma, head and neck, liver or kidney cancer.

The chain recombines TRBV11-3 with TRBJ2-6, with D perhaps matching TRBD2 (6 bases). This CDR3 has 17 amino acids. CDR1 is SGHNT and CDR2 is YENEEA in the germline V gene. V was cut by 5 bases and J by 0 bases, with 14 bases left in between. CDR3 sequence: CASSGRNRSSGANVLTF. CDR3 bases: TGTGCCAGCAGCGGGAGGAATCGTAGCTCTGGGGCCAACGTCCTGACTTTC.

This clone ranks as medium-sized (0.01 to 0.1%). The chain recombines TRBV19 with TRBJ2-7, with 8 bases lining up with TRBD2. This CDR3 comprises 14 residues. CDR1 and CDR2 (germline): LNHDA, SQIVND (reference sequence). The V gene end was trimmed by 3 bases and the J gene end by 6 bases; junction bases not matched to a gene: 7. Here the CDR3 DNA reads TGTGCCAGTAGTATTCCGGGACTAGGGGGCGAGCAGTACTTC. Translation: CASSIPGLGGEQYF.

This clone was seen a single time. The genes are TRBV11-3 and TRBJ2-7; weak D call: TRBD1 (6 bases). Deletions cut 2 bases from V and 9 bases from J, with 14 bases between. CDR3 length: 13 residues. Germline lookup yields CDR1 SGHNT and CDR2 YENEEA. CDR3 in DNA: TGTGCCAGCAGCTTACCCCGACAGGAAGCGCAGTACTTC. It encodes CASSLPRQEAQYF.

This chain connects TRBV30 to TRBJ2-5; TRBD2 matches at 12 bases. The junction had 4 bases not matched to a gene; V was cut back by 5 bases and J by 6 bases. This CDR3 has 13 residues. Germline assignment: CDR1 GTSNPN and CDR2 SVGIG (reference sequence). DNA of the CDR3: TGTGCCTGGTTGCGGACTAGCGGGAAGACCCAGTACTTC. This sequence encodes CAWLRTSGKTQYF.

J is TRBJ2-7 and V is TRBV30, with D perhaps TRBD1 (6 bases). From germline, CDR1 is GTSNPN and CDR2 SVGIG (reference sequence). This CDR3 has 14 amino acids. V lost 4 bases, J lost 2 bases, and 15 bases lay in between. The CDR3 region is CAWTTGTSPYEQYF. The CDR3 coding sequence is TGTGCCTGGACCACCGGGACATCCCCCTACGAGCAGTACTTC.

This chain uses TRBV4-1 with TRBJ2-1; D uncertain. This CDR3 region has 14 residues. With 4 bases removed from V and 7 bases from J, the gap between germline ends came to 14 bases. Germline V gene data show CDR1 as MGHRA and CDR2 as YSYEKL. This CDR3 is CASSRGSSANEQFF. The CDR3 DNA reads TGCGCCAGCAGCCGGGGTTCTAGTGCTAATGAGCAGTTCTTC.

J is TRBJ2-3 and V is TRBV27; a possible D gene is TRBD2 (5 bases). This CDR3 is built from 15 residues. Between the trimmed V and J ends, which lost 2 bases and 2 bases, there was a span of 11 bases. Germline V gene lookup returns CDR1 MNHEY and CDR2 SMNVEV (reference sequence). CDR3 DNA sequence: TGTGCCAGCAGTTTAATTGTGGGAGTCACAGATACGCAGTATTTT. Protein sequence: CASSLIVGVTDTQYF.

The chain joins TRBV7-7 to TRBJ2-1, with D tentatively TRBD2 (6 bases). The CDR3 spans 14 residues. Per the germline V gene, CDR1 is SSHAT and CDR2 is FNYEAQ (reference sequence). Trimming cost V 0 bases and J 10 bases, with 13 bases left between them. Here the CDR3 DNA reads TGTGCCAGCAGCTTAGCCTCGGGAGTAGGGGAGCAGTTCTTC. Encoded protein: CASSLASGVGEQFF.

This chain links TRBV13 with TRBJ1-1; D remains ambiguous. Trimming took 5 bases from V and 5 from J, leaving 12 bases between them. This CDR3 comprises 13 residues. Germline V lookup: CDR1 PRHDT, CDR2 FYEKMQ (reference sequence). The CDR3 spells CASSLGWGTEAFF. The CDR3 nucleotides are TGTGCCAGCAGCCTGGGGTGGGGAACTGAAGCTTTCTTT.

The rearrangement uses TRBV5-1 and TRBJ2-1, with 10 bases aligning to TRBD2. Germline loops: CDR1 SGHRS, CDR2 YFSETQ. J lost 3 bases, V lost 4 bases, and 7 bases had no gene match. This CDR3 has 16 amino acids. CDR3: CASSPGTSVLYNEQFF. In DNA form, the CDR3 reads TGCGCCAGCAGCCCCGGGACTAGCGTTCTCTACAATGAGCAGTTCTTC. The complete variable domain, with remaining parts taken from reference TRBV5-1 and TRBJ2-1, reads KAGVTQTPRYLIKTRGQQVTLSCSPISGHRSVSWYQQTPGQGLQFLFEYFSETQRNKGNFPGRFSGRQFSNSRSEMNVSTLELGDSALYLCASSPGTSVLYNEQFFGPGTRLTVL.

This clone was detected only once. Here the CDR3 reads CASSYGTGGTDTQYF. As DNA, the CDR3 is TGTGCCAGCAGTTACGGGACAGGGGGCACAGATACGCAGTATTTT. The chain recombines TRBV28 with TRBJ2-3; TRBD1 matches 10 bases. Germline V gene data show CDR1 as MDHEN and CDR2 as SYDVKM. CDR3 length: 15 residues. J gave up 1 base and V 4 bases, and 2 bases lay outside the gene matches.

The chain links TRBV18 to TRBJ1-1; D is perhaps TRBD1 (5 bases). CDR1 and CDR2 (germline): KGHSH, LQKENI. CDR3 length equals 17 residues. Trimming took 0 bases from V and 5 from J, leaving 19 bases between them. The CDR3 DNA follows: TGTGCCAGCTCACCACCCACCTCTGACTGGGGACGGACTGAAGCTTTCTTT. It translates to CASSPPTSDWGRTEAFF.

This clone was counted only a few times. V and J are TRBV7-9 and TRBJ1-4; TRBD1 is a possible D gene (5 bases). CDR1 is SEHNR, CDR2 FQNEAQ, per germline (reference sequence). The CDR3 extends over 15 amino acids. The V gene lost 5 bases and the J gene lost 6 bases, with 16 bases spanning the gap. The CDR3 reads CASSHRDRPYEKLFF. The CDR3, as DNA: TGTGCCAGCAGCCACCGGGACCGTCCGTATGAAAAACTGTTTTTT.

The chain employs TRBV4-3 and TRBJ2-5; D is ambiguous. The CDR3 totals 14 residues. Trimming left V 1 base short and J 5 bases short, with 11 bases between. Germline V gene lookup returns CDR1 LGHNA and CDR2 YSLEER. In nucleotides, the CDR3 is TGCGCCAGCAGCCAAGGCGGTGGATCCGAGACCCAGTACTTC. Its translation: CASSQGGGSETQYF.

This clone is labeled medium-sized (0.01 to 0.1%). The chain joins TRBV6-6 to TRBJ2-7; 10 bases match TRBD1. In germline, CDR1 is MNHNY, CDR2 SVGAGI (reference sequence). V lost 4 bases to trimming and J lost 2 bases; unmatched junction nucleotides: 5. The CDR3 is 15 residues long. The CDR3 DNA reads as TGTGCCAGCAGTTCCGGACAGGGGGGGCCCTACGAGCAGTACTTC. Its translation: CASSSGQGGPYEQYF.

The gene calls are TRBV14 and TRBJ1-3, with D perhaps TRBD1 (5 bases). Deletions cut 4 bases from V and 3 bases from J, with 13 bases between. The germline V gene encodes CDR1 SGHDN and CDR2 FVKESK. This CDR3 has 15 amino acids. CDR3 sequence (DNA): TGTGCCAGCAGCCCCCTTGGGGGACTTGGAAACACCATATATTTT. Protein: CASSPLGGLGNTIYF.

The V and J genes are TRBV4-1 and TRBJ1-5; D call uncertain. The germline V gene encodes CDR1 MGHRA and CDR2 YSYEKL. The CDR3 has 16 amino acids. With 1 base removed from V and 0 bases from J, the gap between germline ends came to 10 bases. This chain's CDR3 is CASSQGQKSSNQPQHF. Written as DNA, the CDR3 is TGCGCCAGCAGCCAAGGCCAGAAAAGTAGCAATCAGCCCCAGCATTTT.

This chain links TRBV6-1 with TRBJ2-7; 7 positions agree with TRBD2. Germline CDR1 MNHNS, CDR2 SASEGT. The CDR3 loop spans 15 amino acids. V was pared by 2 bases and J by 0 bases, with 4 bases of the junction left unmatched. The CDR3 here is CASSEWGGISYEQYF. CDR3 DNA: TGTGCCAGCAGTGAATGGGGGGGAATCTCCTACGAGCAGTACTTC.

The J gene is TRBJ2-5, the V gene TRBV9; D assignment may be TRBD1 or TRBD2 (5 bases each). The ends were cut back, 2 bases at V and 1 base at J, with 9 bases in the middle. The length of the CDR3 is 14 residues. Germline V gene sequence: CDR1 SGDLS, CDR2 YYNGEE. CDR3 nucleotide sequence: TGTGCCAGCAGCGTGGTTGGGGGCCAAGAGACCCAGTACTTC. Amino acids: CASSVVGGQETQYF.

This chain links TRBV5-6 with TRBJ2-7; 8 bases are shared with TRBD1. Germline V gives CDR1 SGHDT, CDR2 YYEEEE. CDR3 length: 15 residues. Trimming at V came to 4 bases and at J to 4 bases, leaving 10 bases not matched to a gene. This CDR3 reads CASSQIDRGWYEQYF. CDR3 nucleotides: TGTGCCAGCAGCCAAATCGACAGGGGATGGTACGAGCAGTACTTC. Combining the CDR3 with reference TRBV5-6 and TRBJ2-7 gives the whole variable domain DAGVTQSPTHLIKTRGQQVTLRCSPKSGHDTVSWYQQALGQGPQFIFQYYEEEERQRGNFPDRFSGHQFPNYSSELNVNALLLGDSALYLCASSQIDRGWYEQYFGPGTRLTVT.